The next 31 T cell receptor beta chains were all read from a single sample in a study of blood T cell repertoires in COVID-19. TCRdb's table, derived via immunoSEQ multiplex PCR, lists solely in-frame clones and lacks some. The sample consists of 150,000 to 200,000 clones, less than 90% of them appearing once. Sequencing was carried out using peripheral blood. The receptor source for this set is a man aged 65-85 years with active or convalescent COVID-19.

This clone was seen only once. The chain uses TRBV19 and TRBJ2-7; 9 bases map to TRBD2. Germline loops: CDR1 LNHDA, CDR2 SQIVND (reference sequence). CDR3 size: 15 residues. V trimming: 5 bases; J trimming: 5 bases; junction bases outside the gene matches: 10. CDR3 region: CASSATSGLKNEQYF. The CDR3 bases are TGTGCCAGTAGTGCGACTAGCGGCCTAAAGAACGAGCAGTACTTC.

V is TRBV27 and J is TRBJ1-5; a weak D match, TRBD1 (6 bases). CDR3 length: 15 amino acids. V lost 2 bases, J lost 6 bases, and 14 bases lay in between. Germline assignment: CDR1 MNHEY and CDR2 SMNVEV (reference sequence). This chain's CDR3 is CASSLGWGQGQPQHF. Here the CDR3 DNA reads TGTGCCAGCAGTTTAGGGTGGGGGCAGGGTCAGCCCCAGCATTTT.

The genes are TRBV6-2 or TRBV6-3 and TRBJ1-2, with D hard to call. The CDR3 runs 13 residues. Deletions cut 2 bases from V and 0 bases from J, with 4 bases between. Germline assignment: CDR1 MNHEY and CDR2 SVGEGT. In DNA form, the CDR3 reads TGTGCCAGCAGTTACCCTCCTAACTATGGCTACACCTTC. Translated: CASSYPPNYGYTF.

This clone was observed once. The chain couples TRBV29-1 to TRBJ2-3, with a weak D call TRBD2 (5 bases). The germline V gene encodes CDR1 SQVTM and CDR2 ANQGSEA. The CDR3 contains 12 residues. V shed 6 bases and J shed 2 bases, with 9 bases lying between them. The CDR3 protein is CSVRGNTDTQYF. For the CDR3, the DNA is TGCAGCGTCCGGGGAAACACAGATACGCAGTATTTT.

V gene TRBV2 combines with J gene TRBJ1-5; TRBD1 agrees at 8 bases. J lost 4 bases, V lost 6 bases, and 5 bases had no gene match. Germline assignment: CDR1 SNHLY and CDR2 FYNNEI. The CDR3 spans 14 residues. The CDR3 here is CASRQGAGNQPQHF. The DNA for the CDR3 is TGTGCCAGCAGGCAGGGGGCAGGTAATCAGCCCCAGCATTTT.

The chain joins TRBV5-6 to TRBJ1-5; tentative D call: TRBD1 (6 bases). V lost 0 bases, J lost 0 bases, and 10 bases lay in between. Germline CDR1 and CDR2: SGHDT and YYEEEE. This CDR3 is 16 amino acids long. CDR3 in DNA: TGTGCCAGCAGCTTGGCGGGGGGCCTTAGCAATCAGCCCCAGCATTTT. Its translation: CASSLAGGLSNQPQHF.

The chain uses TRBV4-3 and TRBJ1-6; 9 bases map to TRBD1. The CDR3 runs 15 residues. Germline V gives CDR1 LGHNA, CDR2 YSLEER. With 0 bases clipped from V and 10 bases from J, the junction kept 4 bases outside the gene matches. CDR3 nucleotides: TGCGCCAGCAGCCAAGAACAGGGGGCGGCATCACCCCTCCACTTT. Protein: CASSQEQGAASPLHF.

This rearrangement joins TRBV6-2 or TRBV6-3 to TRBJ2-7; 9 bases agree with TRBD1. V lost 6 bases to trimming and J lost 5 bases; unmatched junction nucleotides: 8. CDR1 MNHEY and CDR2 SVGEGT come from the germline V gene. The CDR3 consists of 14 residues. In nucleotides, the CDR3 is TGTGCCAGCAGCCAACAGGGGGCTATGGACGAGCAGTACTTC. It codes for CASSQQGAMDEQYF.

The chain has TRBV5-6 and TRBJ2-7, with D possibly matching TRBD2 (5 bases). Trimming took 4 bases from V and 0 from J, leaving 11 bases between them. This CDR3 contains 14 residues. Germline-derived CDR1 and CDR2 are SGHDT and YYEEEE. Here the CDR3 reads CASSDELASYEQYF. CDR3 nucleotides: TGTGCCAGCAGCGACGAGCTAGCCTCCTACGAGCAGTACTTC.

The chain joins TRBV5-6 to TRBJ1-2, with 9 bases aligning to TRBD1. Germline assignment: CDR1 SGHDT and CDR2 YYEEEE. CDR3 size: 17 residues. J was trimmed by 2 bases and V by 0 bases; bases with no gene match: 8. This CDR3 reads CASSLAGQGFLNYGYTF. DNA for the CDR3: TGTGCCAGCAGCTTGGCGGGACAGGGATTTTTGAACTATGGCTACACCTTC.

In DNA form, the CDR3 reads TGTGCCAGCACCCGCGGGGTGAGCACAGATACGCAGTATTTT. This encodes CASTRGVSTDTQYF. The V call is TRBV27, the J call TRBJ2-3, with D possibly TRBD2 on 6 matching bases. This CDR3 comprises 14 residues. Trimming took off 7 bases at V and 0 bases at J, with 11 bases between the two ends. Per germline, CDR1 MNHEY and CDR2 SMNVEV (reference sequence).

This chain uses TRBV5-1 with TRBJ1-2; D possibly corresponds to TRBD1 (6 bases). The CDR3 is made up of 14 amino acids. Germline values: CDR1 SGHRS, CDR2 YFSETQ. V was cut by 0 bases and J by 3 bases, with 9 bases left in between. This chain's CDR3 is CASSLGAGDYGYTF. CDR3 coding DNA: TGCGCCAGCAGCTTGGGGGCAGGGGACTATGGCTACACCTTC. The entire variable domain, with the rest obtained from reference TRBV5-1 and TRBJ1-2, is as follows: KAGVTQTPRYLIKTRGQQVTLSCSPISGHRSVSWYQQTPGQGLQFLFEYFSETQRNKGNFPGRFSGRQFSNSRSEMNVSTLELGDSALYLCASSLGAGDYGYTFGSGTRLTVV.

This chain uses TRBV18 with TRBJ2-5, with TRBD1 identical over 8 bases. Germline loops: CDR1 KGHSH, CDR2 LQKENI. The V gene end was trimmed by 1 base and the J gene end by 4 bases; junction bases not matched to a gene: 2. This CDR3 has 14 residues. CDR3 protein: CASSPLTGAETQYF. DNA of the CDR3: TGTGCCAGCTCACCACTGACAGGGGCAGAGACCCAGTACTTC. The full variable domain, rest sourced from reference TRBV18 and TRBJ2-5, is NAGVMQNPRHLVRRRGQEARLRCSPMKGHSHVYWYRQLPEEGLKFMVYLQKENIIDESGMPKERFSAEFPKEGPSILRIQQVVRGDSAAYFCASSPLTGAETQYFGPGTRLLVL.

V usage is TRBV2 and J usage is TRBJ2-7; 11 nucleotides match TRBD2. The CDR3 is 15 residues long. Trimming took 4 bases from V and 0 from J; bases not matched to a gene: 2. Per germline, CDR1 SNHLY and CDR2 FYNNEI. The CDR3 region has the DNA TGTGCCAGCAGTGCACTAGCGGGGGACTCCTACGAGCAGTACTTC. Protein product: CASSALAGDSYEQYF.

CDR3 amino acids: CASSERREETQYF. The CDR3 bases are TGTGCCAGCAGTGAACGCAGGGAAGAGACCCAGTACTTC. The chain has TRBV2 and TRBJ2-5; tentative D call: TRBD1 (5 bases). Germline-derived CDR1 and CDR2 are SNHLY and FYNNEI. V was pared by 2 bases and J by 3 bases, with 7 bases between. The CDR3 is 13 residues long.

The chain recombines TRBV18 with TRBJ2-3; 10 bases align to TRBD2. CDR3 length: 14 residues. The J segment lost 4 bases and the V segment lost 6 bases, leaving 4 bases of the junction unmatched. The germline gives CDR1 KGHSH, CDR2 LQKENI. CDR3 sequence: CASSGTSVSDTQYF. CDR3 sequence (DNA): TGTGCCAGCTCCGGGACTAGCGTTTCAGATACGCAGTATTTT.

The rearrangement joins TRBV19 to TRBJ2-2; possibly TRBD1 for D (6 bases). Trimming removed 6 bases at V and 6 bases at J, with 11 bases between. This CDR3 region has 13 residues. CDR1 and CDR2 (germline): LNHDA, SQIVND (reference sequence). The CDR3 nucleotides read TGTGCCAGTAGGCCAACAGGGCCCGGGGAGCTGTTTTTT. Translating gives CASRPTGPGELFF.

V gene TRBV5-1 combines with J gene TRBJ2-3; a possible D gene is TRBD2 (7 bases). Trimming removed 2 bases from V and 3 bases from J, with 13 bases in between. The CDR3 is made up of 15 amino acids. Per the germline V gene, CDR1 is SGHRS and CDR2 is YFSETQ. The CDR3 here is CASSFTGGETDTQYF. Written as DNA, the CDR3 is TGCGCCAGCAGCTTTACGGGGGGCGAAACAGATACGCAGTATTTT.

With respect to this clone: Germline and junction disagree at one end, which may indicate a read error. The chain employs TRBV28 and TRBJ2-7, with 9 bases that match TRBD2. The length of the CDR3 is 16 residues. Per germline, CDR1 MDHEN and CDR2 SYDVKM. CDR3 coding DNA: TGTGCCCGCAGTCCGCGGGGGGGGCGGGTTTCCTACGAGCAGTACTTC. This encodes CARSPRGGRVSYEQYF.

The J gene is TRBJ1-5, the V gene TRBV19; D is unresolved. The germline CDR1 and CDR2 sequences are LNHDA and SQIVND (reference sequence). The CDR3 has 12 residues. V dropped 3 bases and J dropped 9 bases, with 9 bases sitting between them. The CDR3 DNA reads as TGTGCCAGTAGTATCTCCCCAGGGCCCCAGCATTTT. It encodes CASSISPGPQHF.

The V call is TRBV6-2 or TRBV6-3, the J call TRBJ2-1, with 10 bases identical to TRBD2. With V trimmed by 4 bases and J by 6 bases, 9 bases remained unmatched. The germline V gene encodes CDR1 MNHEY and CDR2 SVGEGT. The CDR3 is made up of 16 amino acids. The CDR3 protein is CASSSFWLAGANEQFF. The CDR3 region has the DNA TGTGCCAGCAGTTCCTTCTGGCTAGCGGGAGCCAATGAGCAGTTCTTC.

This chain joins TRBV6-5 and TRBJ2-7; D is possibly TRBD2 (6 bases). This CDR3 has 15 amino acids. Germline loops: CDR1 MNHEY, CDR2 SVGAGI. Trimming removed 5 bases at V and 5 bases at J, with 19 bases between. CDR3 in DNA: TGTGCCAGCAGTCTTTCAGGGCGGGGATTCGACGAGCAGTACTTC. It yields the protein CASSLSGRGFDEQYF.

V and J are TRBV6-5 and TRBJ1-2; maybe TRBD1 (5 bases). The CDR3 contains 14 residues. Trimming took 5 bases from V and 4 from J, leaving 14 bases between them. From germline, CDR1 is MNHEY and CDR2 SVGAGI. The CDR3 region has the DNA TGTGCCAGCAGTCCCACAGGATTTGGCTATGGCTACACCTTC. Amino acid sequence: CASSPTGFGYGYTF.

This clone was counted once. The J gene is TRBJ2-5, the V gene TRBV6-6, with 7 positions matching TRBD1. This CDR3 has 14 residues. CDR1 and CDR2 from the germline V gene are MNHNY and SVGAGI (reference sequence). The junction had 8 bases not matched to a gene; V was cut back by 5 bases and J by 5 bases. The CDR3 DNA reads TGTGCCAGCAGTATACAGGGGACCGGTGAGACCCAGTACTTC. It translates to CASSIQGTGETQYF.

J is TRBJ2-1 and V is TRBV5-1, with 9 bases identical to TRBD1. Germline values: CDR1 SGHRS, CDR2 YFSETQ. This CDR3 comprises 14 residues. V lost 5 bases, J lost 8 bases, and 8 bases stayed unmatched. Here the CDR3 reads CASRPGTGRYEQFF. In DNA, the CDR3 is TGCGCCAGCAGGCCCGGGACAGGGAGGTATGAGCAGTTCTTC.

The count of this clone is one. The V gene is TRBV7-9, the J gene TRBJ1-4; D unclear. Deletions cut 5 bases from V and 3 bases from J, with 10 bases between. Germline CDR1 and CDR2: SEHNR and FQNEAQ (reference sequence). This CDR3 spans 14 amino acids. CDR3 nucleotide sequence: TGTGCCAGCAGCCCAGAGAGGGCTAATGAAAAACTGTTTTTT. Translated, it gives CASSPERANEKLFF.

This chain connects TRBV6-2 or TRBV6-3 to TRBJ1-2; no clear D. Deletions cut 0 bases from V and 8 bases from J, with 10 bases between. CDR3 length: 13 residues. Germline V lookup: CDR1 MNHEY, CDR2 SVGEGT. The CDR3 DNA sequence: TGTGCCAGCAGTTACTCGCGAGGAATGGGCTACACCTTC. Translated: CASSYSRGMGYTF.

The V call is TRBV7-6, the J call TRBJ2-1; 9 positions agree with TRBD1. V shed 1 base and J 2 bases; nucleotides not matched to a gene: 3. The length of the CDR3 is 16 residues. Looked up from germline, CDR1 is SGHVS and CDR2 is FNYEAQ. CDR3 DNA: TGTGCCAGCAGCTTAGTTGGGACAGGGCCCTACAATGAGCAGTTCTTC. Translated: CASSLVGTGPYNEQFF.

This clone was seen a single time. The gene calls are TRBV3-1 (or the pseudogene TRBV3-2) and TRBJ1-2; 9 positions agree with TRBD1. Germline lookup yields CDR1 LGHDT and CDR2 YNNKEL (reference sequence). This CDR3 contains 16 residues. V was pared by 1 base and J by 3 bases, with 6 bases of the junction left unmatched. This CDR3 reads CASSQAGTGFHYGYTF. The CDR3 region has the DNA TGTGCCAGCAGCCAAGCGGGGACAGGGTTCCACTATGGCTACACCTTC.

The CDR3 DNA reads TGTGCCAGCAGTAAATCGACTCACCCCGATACGCAGTATTTT. Amino acids: CASSKSTHPDTQYF. This chain connects TRBV6-5 to TRBJ2-3; no reliable D call. V gave up 5 bases and J gave up 6 bases, with 15 bases separating them. The CDR3 totals 14 residues. In germline, CDR1 is MNHEY, CDR2 SVGAGI.

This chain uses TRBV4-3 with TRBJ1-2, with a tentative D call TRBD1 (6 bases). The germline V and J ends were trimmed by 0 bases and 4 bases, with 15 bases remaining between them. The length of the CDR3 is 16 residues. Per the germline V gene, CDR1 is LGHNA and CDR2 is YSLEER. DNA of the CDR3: TGCGCCAGCAGCCAAGATCCCGCCGGGACACCCTATGGCTACACCTTC. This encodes CASSQDPAGTPYGYTF.